These 32 T cell receptor beta chains came from one sample sequenced in a study of blood T cell repertoires in COVID-19. Sequencing used immunoSEQ multiplex PCR; TCRdb keeps in-frame clones, though not all of them. Of more than 100,000 clones listed, 80% to 90% are singletons. Specimen: peripheral blood. These receptors all come from a woman aged 60-75 years with acute or convalescent COVID-19.

This chain uses TRBV2 with TRBJ2-7, with D possibly being TRBD1 (6 bases). CDR1 is SNHLY and CDR2 is FYNNEI in the germline V gene. V was trimmed by 3 bases and J by 0 bases, leaving 15 bases between them. The CDR3 sequence is 16 residues long. CDR3 residues: CASSDGGFQSSYEQYF. As DNA, the CDR3 is TGTGCCAGCAGTGATGGGGGCTTTCAGAGCTCCTACGAGCAGTACTTC.

The rearrangement uses TRBV10-3 and TRBJ1-1, with 8 bases that match TRBD1. The V and J ends lost 11 bases and 3 bases, in that order; junction bases with no gene match: 5. In germline, CDR1 is ENHRY, CDR2 SYGVKD. This CDR3 spans 12 amino acids. The CDR3 DNA follows: TGTGCCTCGGGGACAGGAGACACTGAAGCTTTCTTT. It translates to CASGTGDTEAFF.

The chain links TRBV11-2 to TRBJ1-3, with 9 positions matching TRBD1. J lost 3 bases, V lost 5 bases, and 5 bases had no gene match. The CDR3 runs to 15 residues. Germline CDR1 SGHAT, CDR2 FQNNGV. The CDR3 nucleotides read TGTGCCAGCAGCAAGGACAGGGGAGATGGAAACACCATATATTTT. Protein: CASSKDRGDGNTIYF.

The chain has TRBV5-1 and TRBJ2-1; TRBD1 matches at 7 bases. The ends lost 0 bases at V and 6 bases at J; junction bases unmatched: 0. Looked up from germline, CDR1 is SGHRS and CDR2 is YFSETQ. The CDR3 is 13 residues long. CDR3 DNA: TGCGCCAGCAGCTTGGCAGGGGGCAATGAGCAGTTCTTC. This codes for CASSLAGGNEQFF.

V usage is TRBV28 and J usage is TRBJ2-7; the match to TRBD1 covers 10 bases. The CDR3 extends over 16 amino acids. V dropped 6 bases and J dropped 3; count of bases not matched to a gene: 11. The germline V gene has CDR1 MDHEN and CDR2 SYDVKM. CDR3 in DNA: TGTGCCAGCAGGCGCCCAGGGGGGACAGGGGACTACGAGCAGTACGTC. It yields the protein CASRRPGGTGDYEQYV.

V and J are TRBV6-5 and TRBJ1-2; 9 bases match TRBD1. Germline values: CDR1 MNHEY, CDR2 SVGAGI. CDR3 length: 15 amino acids. V shed 2 bases, J shed 8 bases, and the junction held 9 bases outside the gene matches. The CDR3 loop reads CASSYISGQGNGYTF. DNA of the CDR3: TGTGCCAGCAGTTACATTTCGGGACAGGGCAACGGCTACACCTTC.

The chain couples TRBV18 to TRBJ1-2, with a weak D call TRBD1 (5 bases). The CDR3 runs to 14 residues. Between the trimmed V and J ends, which lost 3 bases and 0 bases, there was a span of 8 bases. CDR1 is KGHSH and CDR2 is LQKENI in the germline V gene. For the CDR3, the DNA is TGTGCCAGCTCACCGGGGGGAACTAACTATGGCTACACCTTC. This sequence encodes CASSPGGTNYGYTF.

This clone was observed once. The chain has TRBV4-2 and TRBJ1-2; D uncertain. Trimming shortened V by 0 bases and J by 4 bases, and 6 bases separated the two germline ends. This CDR3 comprises 13 residues. Germline V gene data show CDR1 as LGHNA and CDR2 as YNFKEQ. The CDR3 region has the DNA TGTGCCAGCAGCCAAGACGGTGGCTATGGCTACACCTTC. It specifies CASSQDGGYGYTF.

The chain recombines TRBV24-1 with TRBJ1-2; TRBD1 matches 10 bases. Germline CDR1 and CDR2: KGHDR and SFDVKD. The junction had 8 bases not matched to a gene; V was cut back by 7 bases and J by 10 bases. The CDR3 is 13 amino acids. The CDR3 DNA follows: TGTGCCACCAGAGACCCGGGACAGGGGATCTACACCTTC. This gives the protein CATRDPGQGIYTF.

V is TRBV6-5 and J is TRBJ2-5; 10 bases fit TRBD2. The V and J ends lost 11 bases and 4 bases, in that order; junction bases with no gene match: 7. The CDR3 sequence is 13 residues long. CDR1 is MNHEY and CDR2 is SVGAGI in the germline V gene. CDR3 sequence: CAVLAGSGETQYF. For the CDR3, the DNA is TGTGCCGTACTAGCGGGATCCGGAGAGACCCAGTACTTC.

The chain couples TRBV14 to TRBJ1-1; possible D gene TRBD1, 6 bases. V was pared by 0 bases and J by 0 bases, with 11 bases between. Germline V CDR1 and CDR2: SGHDN, FVKESK. This CDR3 comprises 16 residues. CDR3 in amino acids: CASSQDPGHMNTEAFF. As DNA, the CDR3 is TGTGCCAGCAGCCAAGATCCGGGACATATGAACACTGAAGCTTTCTTT.

The J gene is TRBJ2-3, the V gene TRBV11-2; D possibly corresponds to TRBD2 (5 bases). Germline V gene data show CDR1 as SGHAT and CDR2 as FQNNGV. CDR3 length: 16 residues. V was trimmed by 3 bases and J by 2 bases, leaving 15 bases between them. CDR3 bases: TGTGCCAGCAGCTTTTTCGCGGGTTCTGACACAGATACGCAGTATTTT. This codes for CASSFFAGSDTDTQYF.

The chain employs TRBV6-5 and TRBJ1-1, with D tentatively TRBD1 (5 bases). The V and J ends lost 4 bases and 3 bases respectively, with 15 bases between them. The CDR3 has 15 residues. Germline lookup yields CDR1 MNHEY and CDR2 SVGAGI. The CDR3 bases are TGTGCCAGCAGTTCTCCAGGTGGAGGGGACACTGAAGCTTTCTTT. Protein: CASSSPGGGDTEAFF.

The CDR3 reads CASSSLPGQGYTGELFF. The CDR3 nucleotides are TGTGCCAGCAGCTCTCTACCGGGACAGGGATACACCGGGGAGCTGTTTTTT. The genes are TRBV11-2 and TRBJ2-2, with 9 bases matching TRBD1. From germline, CDR1 is SGHAT and CDR2 FQNNGV. J gave up 3 bases and V 4 bases, and 9 bases lay outside the gene matches. This CDR3 region has 17 residues.

This clone was observed a few times. The genes are TRBV25-1 and TRBJ1-5; 7 bases agree with TRBD1. V shed 3 bases and J 9 bases; nucleotides not matched to a gene: 5. The CDR3 has 13 residues. Germline V CDR1 and CDR2: MGHDK, SYGVNS. The CDR3 reads CASSDPGGGPQHF. The CDR3 DNA sequence: TGTGCCAGCAGTGATCCAGGGGGAGGGCCCCAGCATTTT.

This chain connects TRBV28 to TRBJ1-3; 10 nucleotides match TRBD1. CDR1 and CDR2 from the germline V gene are MDHEN and SYDVKM. The junction had 7 bases not matched to a gene; V was cut back by 2 bases and J by 0 bases. This CDR3 region has 18 residues. CDR3 coding DNA: TGTGCCAGCAGTTTACTGGGACAGGGGATGAGCTCTGGAAACACCATATATTTT. Protein sequence: CASSLLGQGMSSGNTIYF. Full variable domain (outside the CDR3, taken from reference TRBV28 and TRBJ1-3): DVKVTQSSRYLVKRTGEKVFLECVQDMDHENMFWYRQDPGLGLRLIYFSYDVKMKEKGDIPEGYSVSREKKERFSLILESASTNQTSMYLCASSLLGQGMSSGNTIYFGEGSWLTVV.

The chain combines TRBV18 with TRBJ1-3; tentatively, D is TRBD1 (5 bases). Germline assignment: CDR1 KGHSH and CDR2 LQKENI. This CDR3 is built from 14 residues. V was trimmed by 2 bases and J by 4 bases, leaving 9 bases between them. The CDR3 reads CASSPGASGNTIYF. The CDR3 DNA is TGTGCCAGCTCACCAGGGGCCTCAGGAAACACCATATATTTT.

The rearrangement uses TRBV4-2 and TRBJ2-5; no firm D call. The CDR3 length is 13 residues. V lost 3 bases and J 3 bases, leaving 8 bases between the germline ends. The germline V gene has CDR1 LGHNA and CDR2 YNFKEQ. CDR3 region: CASSQMQEETQYF. CDR3 DNA: TGTGCCAGCAGCCAGATGCAGGAAGAGACCCAGTACTTC.

The chain couples TRBV19 to TRBJ1-4, with TRBD1 matching over 12 bases. CDR3 size: 15 residues. In germline, CDR1 is LNHDA, CDR2 SQIVND (reference sequence). Trimming took 7 bases from V and 10 from J; bases not matched to a gene: 10. The CDR3 bases are TGTGCCAGTATTACGACGGGACAGGGGGCGGCAAAACTGTTTTTT. The encoded protein is CASITTGQGAAKLFF.

The chain recombines TRBV9 with TRBJ2-1; 10 nucleotides match TRBD1. Germline CDR1 is SGDLS and CDR2 is YYNGEE. The CDR3 contains 15 residues. V lost 0 bases and J lost 3; bases outside the gene matches: 0. The chain's CDR3 is CASSVGTGGYNEQFF. The DNA of the CDR3 is TGTGCCAGCAGCGTAGGGACAGGGGGCTACAATGAGCAGTTCTTC.

V is TRBV19 and J is TRBJ1-2; D possibly corresponds to TRBD1 (5 bases). In germline, CDR1 is LNHDA, CDR2 SQIVND (reference sequence). CDR3 size: 13 residues. The V and J ends lost 3 bases and 3 bases respectively, with 8 bases between them. The CDR3 DNA follows: TGTGCCAGTAGTATGCCAGGGTACTATGGCTACACCTTC. Amino acid sequence: CASSMPGYYGYTF.

J is TRBJ2-3 and V is TRBV5-4; 8 bases agree with TRBD2. The germline CDR1 and CDR2 sequences are SGHNT and YYREEE (reference sequence). With 4 bases clipped from V and 5 bases from J, the junction kept 15 bases outside the gene matches. The CDR3 sequence is 17 residues long. The CDR3 DNA reads TGTGCCAGCAGCCAACCCGAAGGCGGGAGGCTGGTAGATACGCAGTATTTT. Protein: CASSQPEGGRLVDTQYF. The full variable domain, its missing parts supplied by reference TRBV5-4 and TRBJ2-3, is ETGVTQSPTHLIKTRGQQVTLRCSSQSGHNTVSWYQQALGQGPQFIFQYYREEENGRGNFPPRFSGLQFPNYSSELNVNALELDDSALYLCASSQPEGGRLVDTQYFGPGTRLTVL.

The chain uses TRBV2 and TRBJ2-3; TRBD1 agrees at 9 bases. The CDR3 sequence is 15 residues long. Germline-derived CDR1 and CDR2 are SNHLY and FYNNEI. The junction had 7 bases not matched to a gene; V was cut back by 6 bases and J by 3 bases. The CDR3: CASRLGGTGTDTQYF. In nucleotides, the CDR3 is TGTGCCAGCAGACTGGGCGGGACAGGGACAGATACGCAGTATTTT.

The chain carries TRBV29-1 and TRBJ2-2; TRBD2 might be the D (6 bases). CDR3 length: 14 residues. The V and J ends lost 1 base and 3 bases respectively, with 9 bases between them. Germline CDR1 and CDR2: SQVTM and ANQGSEA. The CDR3 spells CSVEVRGYTGELFF. The CDR3 nucleotides read TGCAGCGTTGAAGTCCGGGGGTACACCGGGGAGCTGTTTTTT.

This clone showed up just once. The rearrangement joins TRBV18 to TRBJ1-3; tentatively, D is TRBD1 (5 bases). CDR1 is KGHSH, CDR2 LQKENI, per germline. This CDR3 is built from 15 residues. With 3 bases removed from V and 0 bases from J, the gap between germline ends came to 9 bases. CDR3 sequence: CASSPQGLSGNTIYF. The DNA for the CDR3 is TGTGCCAGCTCACCTCAGGGACTCTCTGGAAACACCATATATTTT. Full variable domain (missing parts from reference TRBV18 and TRBJ1-3): NAGVMQNPRHLVRRRGQEARLRCSPMKGHSHVYWYRQLPEEGLKFMVYLQKENIIDESGMPKERFSAEFPKEGPSILRIQQVVRGDSAAYFCASSPQGLSGNTIYFGEGSWLTVV.

The V call is TRBV11-2, the J call TRBJ2-7; 14 bases agree with TRBD2. Germline V gives CDR1 SGHAT, CDR2 FQNNGV. The CDR3 consists of 15 residues. The V and J ends lost 5 bases and 9 bases, in that order; junction bases with no gene match: 9. The CDR3 reads CASSPGLAGVVGQYF. The CDR3 nucleotides are TGTGCCAGCAGCCCGGGACTAGCGGGAGTTGTGGGGCAGTACTTC.

There are a few counts of this clone. This sequence joins TRBV13 and TRBJ1-5; a weak D match, TRBD1 (6 bases). This CDR3 spans 16 amino acids. V gave up 5 bases and J gave up 0 bases, with 14 bases separating them. Germline-derived CDR1 and CDR2 are PRHDT and FYEKMQ (reference sequence). CDR3 bases: TGTGCCAGCAGCATTGGGGGGGCAAATAGCAATCAGCCCCAGCATTTT. It yields the protein CASSIGGANSNQPQHF. The full variable domain, in which reference TRBV13 and TRBJ1-5 provide the parts outside the CDR3, is AAGVIQSPRHLIKEKRETATLKCYPIPRHDTVYWYQQGPGQDPQFLISFYEKMQSDKGSIPDRFSAQQFSDYHSELNMSSLELGDSALYFCASSIGGANSNQPQHFGDGTRLSIL.

This clone has only a few counts. The chain links TRBV11-2 to TRBJ2-1; D is possibly TRBD1 (6 bases). CDR1 is SGHAT, CDR2 FQNNGV, per germline. This CDR3 is 14 amino acids long. V was clipped by 2 bases and J by 1 base, with 6 bases between them. The CDR3 is CASSLTGSYNEQFF. In nucleotides, the CDR3 is TGTGCCAGCAGCTTAACAGGGTCCTACAATGAGCAGTTCTTC. The complete variable domain, with remaining parts taken from reference TRBV11-2 and TRBJ2-1, reads EAGVAQSPRYKIIEKRQSVAFWCNPISGHATLYWYQQILGQGPKLLIQFQNNGVVDDSQLPKDRFSAERLKGVDSTLKIQPAKLEDSAVYLCASSLTGSYNEQFFGPGTRLTVL.

This rearrangement joins TRBV4-1 to TRBJ2-3, with 15 bases aligning to TRBD2. Germline CDR1 is MGHRA and CDR2 is YSYEKL. The ends lost 5 bases at V and 6 bases at J; junction bases unmatched: 3. This CDR3 spans 15 amino acids. The CDR3 region is CASSKGLAGGDTQYF. CDR3 bases: TGCGCCAGCAGCAAAGGACTAGCGGGAGGGGATACGCAGTATTTT.

The chain links TRBV5-1 to TRBJ2-5, with TRBD1 as a possible D gene (5 bases). Trimming took 2 bases from V and 4 from J, leaving 15 bases between them. Germline V gives CDR1 SGHRS, CDR2 YFSETQ. The CDR3 consists of 15 residues. The CDR3 spells CASSFQGSTVETQYF. The CDR3 DNA is TGCGCCAGCAGCTTCCAGGGCTCAACTGTAGAGACCCAGTACTTC. Looking up the rest from reference TRBV5-1 and TRBJ2-5 gives the full variable domain: KAGVTQTPRYLIKTRGQQVTLSCSPISGHRSVSWYQQTPGQGLQFLFEYFSETQRNKGNFPGRFSGRQFSNSRSEMNVSTLELGDSALYLCASSFQGSTVETQYFGPGTRLLVL.

The V and J genes are TRBV7-2 and TRBJ2-7; D might be TRBD1 (6 bases). The CDR3 length is 13 residues. Per the germline V gene, CDR1 is SGHTA and CDR2 is FQGNSA. V lost 2 bases and J 5 bases, leaving 10 bases between the germline ends. CDR3 in DNA: TGTGCCAGCAGCTTAAGGCAGGGGAACGAGCAGTACTTC. It is translated as CASSLRQGNEQYF.

This chain joins TRBV28 and TRBJ2-7; 7 bases are a match to TRBD1. The CDR3 sequence is 15 residues long. After removal of 5 bases from V and 2 bases from J, the junction contained 9 bases not matched to a gene. Per the germline V gene, CDR1 is MDHEN and CDR2 is SYDVKM. The CDR3 here is CASSDRAGRAYEQYF. The CDR3 coding sequence is TGTGCCAGCAGTGACAGGGCTGGAAGGGCCTACGAGCAGTACTTC.